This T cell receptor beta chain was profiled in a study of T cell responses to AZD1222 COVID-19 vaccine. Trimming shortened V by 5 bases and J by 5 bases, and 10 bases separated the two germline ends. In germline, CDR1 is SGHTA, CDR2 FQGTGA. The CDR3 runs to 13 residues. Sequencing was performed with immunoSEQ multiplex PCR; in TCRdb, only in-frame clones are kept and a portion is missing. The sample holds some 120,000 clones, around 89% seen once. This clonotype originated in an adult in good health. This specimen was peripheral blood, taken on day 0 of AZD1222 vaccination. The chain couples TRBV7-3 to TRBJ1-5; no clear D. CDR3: CASSPDGDQPQHF. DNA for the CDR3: TGTGCCAGCAGCCCGGACGGGGATCAGCCCCAGCATTTT. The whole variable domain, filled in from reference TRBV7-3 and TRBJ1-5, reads GAGVSQTPSNKVTEKGKYVELRCDPISGHTALYWYRQSLGQGPEFLIYFQGTGAADDSGLPNDRFFAVRPEGSVSTLKIQRTERGDSAVYLCASSPDGDQPQHFGDGTRLSIL.